This T cell receptor (beta chain) was profiled in a study of blood T cell repertoires in COVID-19. CDR3 length: 15 amino acids. In germline, CDR1 is SQVTM, CDR2 ANQGSEA. V was trimmed by 7 bases and J by 2 bases, leaving 21 bases between them. The table came from immunoSEQ multiplex PCR; TCRdb's copy has only in-frame clones and leaves some out. Among 250,000 to 300,000 clones, roughly 90% were seen once, and the ten largest hold roughly 2.9%. The sequence came from a woman aged 50 to 60 who had been exposed to COVID-19. The gene calls are TRBV29-1 and TRBJ2-7, with D possibly matching TRBD2 (7 bases). Sequencing was carried out using PBMCs or T cells enriched from blood (not recorded which). The CDR3 coding sequence is TGCAGCGCTGCTGGGTCGGGGGGCTTTACCTACGAGCAGTACTTC. Its protein product is CSAAGSGGFTYEQYF.